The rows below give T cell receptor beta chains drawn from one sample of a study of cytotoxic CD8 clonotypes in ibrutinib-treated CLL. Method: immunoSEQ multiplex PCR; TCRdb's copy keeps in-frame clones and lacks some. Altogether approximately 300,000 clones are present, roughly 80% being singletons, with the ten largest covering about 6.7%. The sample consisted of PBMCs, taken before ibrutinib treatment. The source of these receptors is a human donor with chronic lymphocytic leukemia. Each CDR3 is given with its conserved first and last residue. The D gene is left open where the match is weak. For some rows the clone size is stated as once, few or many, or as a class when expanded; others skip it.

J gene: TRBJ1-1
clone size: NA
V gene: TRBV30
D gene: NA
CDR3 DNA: TGTGCCTGGAGTCCCTGGGGAAACACTGAAGCTTTCTTT
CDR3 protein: CAWSPWGNTEAFF

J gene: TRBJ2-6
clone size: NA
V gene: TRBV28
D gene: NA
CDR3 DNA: TGTGCCAGCAGTTTAAGGGTAGGCTCTGGGGCCAACGTCCTGACTTTC
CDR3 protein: CASSLRVGSGANVLTF

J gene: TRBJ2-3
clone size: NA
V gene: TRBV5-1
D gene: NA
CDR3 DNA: TGCGCCAGCAGCTTGGGTGGACTCATCGCAGATACGCAGTATTTT
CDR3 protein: CASSLGGLIADTQYF

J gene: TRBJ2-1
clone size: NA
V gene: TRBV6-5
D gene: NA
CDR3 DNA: TGTGCCAGCAGTTACCATAAACGACTAGTCCCCGATGAGCAGTTCTTC
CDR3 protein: CASSYHKRLVPDEQFF

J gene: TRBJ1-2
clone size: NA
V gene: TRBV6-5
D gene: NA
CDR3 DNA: TGTGCCAGCAGTGCCTCCGAAGGGGGTGGCTACACCTTC
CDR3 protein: CASSASEGGGYTF

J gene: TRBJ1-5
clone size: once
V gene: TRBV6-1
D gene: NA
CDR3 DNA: TGTGCCAGCAGTCCCTCGGGGCAGCCCCAGCATTTT
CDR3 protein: CASSPSGQPQHF

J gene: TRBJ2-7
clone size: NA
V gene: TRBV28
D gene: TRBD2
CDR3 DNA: TGTGCCAGCAGTTTAGGGCGCCGTGGGAGCGGGAGAACCTACGAGCAGTACTTC
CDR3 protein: CASSLGRRGSGRTYEQYF

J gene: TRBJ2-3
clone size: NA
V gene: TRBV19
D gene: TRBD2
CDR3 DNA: TGTGCCAGCGGACTAGCGGGCACAGATACGCAGTATTTT
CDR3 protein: CASGLAGTDTQYF

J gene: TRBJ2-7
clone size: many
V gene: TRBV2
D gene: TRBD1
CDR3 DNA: TGTGCCATCGGACAGGGAACCGACGAGCAGTACTTC
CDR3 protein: CAIGQGTDEQYF

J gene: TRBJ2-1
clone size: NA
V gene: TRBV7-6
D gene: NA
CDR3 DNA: TGTGCCAGCAGCCCCGAATTTAGACAAGCTGTCTATGAGCAGTTCTTC
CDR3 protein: CASSPEFRQAVYEQFF

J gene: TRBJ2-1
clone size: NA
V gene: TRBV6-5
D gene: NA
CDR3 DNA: TGTGCCAGCAGTTACGGGCGGCCGCAAATTTTTGAGCAGTTCTTC
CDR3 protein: CASSYGRPQIFEQFF

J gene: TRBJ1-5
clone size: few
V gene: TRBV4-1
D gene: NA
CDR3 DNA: TGCGCCAGCAGCCAAGAAGCGTGGGATCCCCAGCATTTT
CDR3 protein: CASSQEAWDPQHF

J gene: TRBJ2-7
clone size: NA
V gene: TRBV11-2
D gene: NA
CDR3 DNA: TGTGCCAGCAGCCTCCTCCACTACGAGCAGTACTTC
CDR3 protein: CASSLLHYEQYF

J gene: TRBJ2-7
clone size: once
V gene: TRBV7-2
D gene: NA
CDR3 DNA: TGTGCCAGCAGCTTAGATGGGCTAGGACAAGGCGAGCAGTACTTC
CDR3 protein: CASSLDGLGQGEQYF

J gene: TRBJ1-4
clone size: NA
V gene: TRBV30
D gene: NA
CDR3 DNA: TGTGCCTGGAATGTCGGGAGTGAAAAACTGTTTTTT
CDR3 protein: CAWNVGSEKLFF

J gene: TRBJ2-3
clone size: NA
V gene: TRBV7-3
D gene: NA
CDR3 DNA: TGTGCCAGCAGCTTAACCGGACAGAGCACAGATACGCAGTATTTT
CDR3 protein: CASSLTGQSTDTQYF

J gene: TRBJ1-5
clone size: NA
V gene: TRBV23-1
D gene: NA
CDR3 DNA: TGCGCCAGCAGTCAATCGTTTAGTCATTTGCTTCCCCGCGATAGCAATCAGCCCCAGCATTTT
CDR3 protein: CASSQSFSHLLPRDSNQPQHF

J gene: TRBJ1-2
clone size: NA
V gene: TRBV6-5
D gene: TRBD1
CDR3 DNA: TGTGCCAGCAGTTACCTCCCGGGACAGGGGATTGGCTACACCTTC
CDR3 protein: CASSYLPGQGIGYTF

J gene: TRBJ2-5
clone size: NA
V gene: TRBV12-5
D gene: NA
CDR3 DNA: TGTGCTAGTGGTTTAAGTTCCGCGAAGACCCAGTACTTC
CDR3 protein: CASGLSSAKTQYF

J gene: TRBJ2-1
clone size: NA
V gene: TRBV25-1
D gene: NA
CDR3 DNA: TGTGCCAGCAGTACTGGGGTGGGGAAGCAGTTCTTC
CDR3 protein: CASSTGVGKQFF

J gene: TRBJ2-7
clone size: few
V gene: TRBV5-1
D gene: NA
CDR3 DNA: TGCGCCAGCAGCTTGTCGTTGGGGTTCTACGAGCAGTACTTC
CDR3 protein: CASSLSLGFYEQYF

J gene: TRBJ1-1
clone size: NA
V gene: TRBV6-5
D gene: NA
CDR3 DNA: TGTGCCAGCAGTTACGTGTTCGGTTCGACTGAAGCTTTCTTT
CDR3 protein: CASSYVFGSTEAFF

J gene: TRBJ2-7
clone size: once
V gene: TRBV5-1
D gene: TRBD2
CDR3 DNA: TGCGCCAGCAGCTTGGGACTAGCGGGAACCCTTTCCTACGAGCAGTACTTC
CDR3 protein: CASSLGLAGTLSYEQYF

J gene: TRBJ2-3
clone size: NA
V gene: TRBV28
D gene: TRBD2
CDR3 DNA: TGTGCCAGCAGTTGGTTTCTAATGCGGGAGACGATAGATACGCAGTATTTT
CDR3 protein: CASSWFLMRETIDTQYF

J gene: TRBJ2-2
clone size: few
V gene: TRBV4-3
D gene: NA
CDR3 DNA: TGCGCCAGCAGCCAAGATGTGAACACCGGGGAGCTGTTTTTT
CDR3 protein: CASSQDVNTGELFF

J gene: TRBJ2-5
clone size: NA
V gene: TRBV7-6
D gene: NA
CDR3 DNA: TGTGCCAGCAGCCCACAGGGAGAGATCCAAGAGACCCAGTACTTC
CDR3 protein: CASSPQGEIQETQYF

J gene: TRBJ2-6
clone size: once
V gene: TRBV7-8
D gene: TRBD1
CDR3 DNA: TGTGCCAGCAGCTTCAGGACAGGGTTCCTTTCTGGGGCCAACGTCCTGACTTTC
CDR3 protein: CASSFRTGFLSGANVLTF

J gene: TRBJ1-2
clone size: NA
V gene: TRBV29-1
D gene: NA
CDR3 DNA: TGCAGCGTCTTGGCGGGCGACTATGGCTACACCTTC
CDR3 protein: CSVLAGDYGYTF

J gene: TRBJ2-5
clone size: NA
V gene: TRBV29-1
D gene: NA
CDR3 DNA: TGCAGCGTTGGAGTAGGAGAGACCCAGTACTTC
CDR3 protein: CSVGVGETQYF

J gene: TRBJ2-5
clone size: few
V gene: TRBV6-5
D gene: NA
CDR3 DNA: TGTGCCAGCAGGGAACGGTGGCAAGAGACCCAGTACTTC
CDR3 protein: CASRERWQETQYF

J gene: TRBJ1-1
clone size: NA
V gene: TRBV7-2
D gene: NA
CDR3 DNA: TGTGCCAGCACCGGTGGGGGCATTAACACTGAAGCTTTCTTT
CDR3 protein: CASTGGGINTEAFF

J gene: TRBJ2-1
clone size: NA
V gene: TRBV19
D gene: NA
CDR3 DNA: TGTGCCACAAGCCACAGGGTTAATGAGCAGTTCTTC
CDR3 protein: CATSHRVNEQFF

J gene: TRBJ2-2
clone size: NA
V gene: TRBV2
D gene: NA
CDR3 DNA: TGTGCCAGCAGTGAGGCCCATCGGGACACCTACACCGGGGAGCTGTTTTTT
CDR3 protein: CASSEAHRDTYTGELFF

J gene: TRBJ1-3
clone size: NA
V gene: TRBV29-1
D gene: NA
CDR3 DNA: TGCAGCGTTAGCGGACGGCTCTCTGGAAACACCATATATTTT
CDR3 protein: CSVSGRLSGNTIYF

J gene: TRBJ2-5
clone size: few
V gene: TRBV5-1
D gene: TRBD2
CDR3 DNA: TGCGCCAGCAGCTTGGATCCTAGCGGGATAGAGACCCAGTACTTC
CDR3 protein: CASSLDPSGIETQYF

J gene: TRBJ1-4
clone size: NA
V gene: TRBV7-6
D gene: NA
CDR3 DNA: TGTGCCAGCAGCTTAAGGGGGACACAGAATGAAAAACTGTTTTTT
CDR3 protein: CASSLRGTQNEKLFF

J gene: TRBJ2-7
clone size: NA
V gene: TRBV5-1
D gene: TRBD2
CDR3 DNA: TGCGCCAGCAGCTTGTGGCGGGAGAAGAGGGAGCAGTACTTC
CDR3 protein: CASSLWREKREQYF

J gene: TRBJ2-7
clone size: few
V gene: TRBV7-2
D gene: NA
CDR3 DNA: TGTGCCTCGCCCGACGGGAGTGACGAGCAGTACTTC
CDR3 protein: CASPDGSDEQYF

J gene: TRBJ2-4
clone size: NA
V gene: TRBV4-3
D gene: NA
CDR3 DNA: TGCGCCAGCAGCCAAGTGGGTAATCTGGCCAAAAACATTCAGTACTTC
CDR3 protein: CASSQVGNLAKNIQYF

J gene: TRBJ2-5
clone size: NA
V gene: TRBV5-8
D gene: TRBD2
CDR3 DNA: TGTGCCAGCAGCTTGGCCGGGACTAGCGGGTTCCAAGAGACCCAGTACTTC
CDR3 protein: CASSLAGTSGFQETQYF

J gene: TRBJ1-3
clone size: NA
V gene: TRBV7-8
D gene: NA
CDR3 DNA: TGTGCCAGCAGCTTATCGGGCAGGGTCTCTGGAAACACCATATATTTT
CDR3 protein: CASSLSGRVSGNTIYF

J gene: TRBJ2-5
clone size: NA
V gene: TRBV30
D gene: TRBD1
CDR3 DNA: TGTGCCTGGAGTTCAGGGACAGGCGAGGCGGAGACCCAGTACTTC
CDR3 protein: CAWSSGTGEAETQYF

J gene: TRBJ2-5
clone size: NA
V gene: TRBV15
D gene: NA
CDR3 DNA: TGTGCCACCAGCAGAGTGGGAGGGGGCGGGGAGACCCAGTACTTC
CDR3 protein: CATSRVGGGGETQYF

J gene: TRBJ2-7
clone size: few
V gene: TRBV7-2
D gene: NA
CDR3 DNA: TGTGCCAGCAGCACGGGGCCCTCTTACGAGCAGTACTTC
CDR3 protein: CASSTGPSYEQYF

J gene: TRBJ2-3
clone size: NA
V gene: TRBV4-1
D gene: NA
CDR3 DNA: TGCGCCAGCAGCCAAACGGGACGGGACACAGATACGCAGTATTTT
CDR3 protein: CASSQTGRDTDTQYF

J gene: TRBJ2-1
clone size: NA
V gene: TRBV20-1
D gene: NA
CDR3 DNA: TGCAGTGCTCCACTAGCTTCTGAGCAGTTCTTC
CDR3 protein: CSAPLASEQFF

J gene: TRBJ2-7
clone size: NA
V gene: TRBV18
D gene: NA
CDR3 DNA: TGTGCCAGCTCACGGGGGATCGAGGGCTACGAGCAGTACTTC
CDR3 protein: CASSRGIEGYEQYF

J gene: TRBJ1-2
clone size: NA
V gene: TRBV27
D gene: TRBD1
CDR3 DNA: TGTGCCAGCAGTTTATGGGGGACAGGGAGCGCCTATGGCTACACCTTC
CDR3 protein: CASSLWGTGSAYGYTF

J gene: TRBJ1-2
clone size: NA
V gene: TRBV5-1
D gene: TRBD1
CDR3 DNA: TGCGCCAGCAGCTTGGAGCCAGGGGGCGCAGGAAACTATGGCTACACCTTC
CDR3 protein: CASSLEPGGAGNYGYTF

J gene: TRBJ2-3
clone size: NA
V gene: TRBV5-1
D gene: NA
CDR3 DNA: TGCGCCAGCAGCCAGGGGGGATCCACAGATACGCAGTATTTT
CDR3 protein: CASSQGGSTDTQYF

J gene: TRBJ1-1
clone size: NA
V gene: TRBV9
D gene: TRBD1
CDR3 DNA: TGTGCCAGTAGACAGGGGAGGTTCGGCACTGAAGCTTTCTTT
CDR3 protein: CASRQGRFGTEAFF

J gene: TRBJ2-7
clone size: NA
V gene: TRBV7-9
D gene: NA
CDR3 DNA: TGTGCCAGCAGTAACAGGGACGAGCAGTACTTC
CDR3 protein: CASSNRDEQYF

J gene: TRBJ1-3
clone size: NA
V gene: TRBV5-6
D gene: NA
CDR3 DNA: TGTGCCAGCAGTCTGGGGCCCCACTCTGGAAACACCATATATTTT
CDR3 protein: CASSLGPHSGNTIYF

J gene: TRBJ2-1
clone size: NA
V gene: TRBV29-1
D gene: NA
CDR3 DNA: TGCAGCGCCCAATACCCGGGACATGAGCAGTTCTTC
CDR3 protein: CSAQYPGHEQFF

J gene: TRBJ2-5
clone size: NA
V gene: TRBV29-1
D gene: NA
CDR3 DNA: TGCAGCGTTGGGGTCGAACAAGAGACCCAGTACTTC
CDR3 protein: CSVGVEQETQYF

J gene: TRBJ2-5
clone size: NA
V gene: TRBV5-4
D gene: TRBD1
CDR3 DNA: TGTGCCAGCAGCTCCGACCGGGACAGGAGTGATACCCAGTACTTC
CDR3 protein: CASSSDRDRSDTQYF

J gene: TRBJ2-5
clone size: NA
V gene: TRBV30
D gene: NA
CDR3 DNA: TGTGCCTGGAGGGGCTCAGGGTTTAGCAGACCTGGGGGCCAAGAGACCCAGTACTTC
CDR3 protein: CAWRGSGFSRPGGQETQYF

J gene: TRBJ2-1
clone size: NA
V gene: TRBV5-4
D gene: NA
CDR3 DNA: TGTGCCAGCACCTCGGGGCTAGCGAGCAATGAGCAGTTCTTC
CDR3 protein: CASTSGLASNEQFF